Shown below are 27 T cell receptor beta chains from a single sample sequenced in a study of PD-1 blockade in classical Hodgkin lymphoma. Time point described: cycle 4 day 1 (C4D1), after 6 weeks of nivolumab. All patients experienced relapse after autologous stem cell transplantation, and brentuximab vedotin exposure was variable. It was by magnetic negative selection that CD4+ T cells were purified from thawed PBMCs. Sequencing used immunoSEQ multiplex PCR; TCRdb keeps in-frame clones, though not all of them. Here the sample spans more than 10,000 clones, about nine tenths being singletons. This specimen was CD4+ T cells from blood, taken before the fourth cycle of nivolumab. The receptor source for this set is a human donor with classical Hodgkin lymphoma.

V and J are TRBV5-6 and TRBJ2-2, with TRBD1 matching over 7 bases. From germline, CDR1 is SGHDT and CDR2 YYEEEE. With V trimmed by 6 bases and J by 2 bases, 7 bases remained unmatched. This CDR3 is 15 amino acids long. Here the CDR3 reads CASTRQGGNTGELFF. CDR3 DNA sequence: TGTGCCAGCACCAGACAGGGTGGAAACACCGGGGAGCTGTTTTTT.

The V call is TRBV9, the J call TRBJ2-1; the match to TRBD1 covers 9 bases. CDR3 length: 14 amino acids. Unmatched junction bases numbered 5, after V lost 4 bases and J lost 6 bases. Germline assignment: CDR1 SGDLS and CDR2 YYNGEE. The CDR3 region is CASSSRTGVNEQFF. The CDR3 DNA is TGTGCCAGCAGCTCCAGGACAGGGGTCAATGAGCAGTTCTTC.

This sequence joins TRBV20-1 and TRBJ2-1, with D perhaps TRBD1 (5 bases). V lost 3 bases and J lost 6, with 6 bases in between. CDR3 length: 11 amino acids. Looked up from germline, CDR1 is DFQATT and CDR2 is SNEGSKA (reference sequence). CDR3 residues: CSARTVNEQFF. The CDR3 region has the DNA TGCAGTGCTAGGACAGTCAATGAGCAGTTCTTC.

The chain couples TRBV5-4 to TRBJ1-1; D is uncertain. This CDR3 spans 15 amino acids. V was trimmed by 4 bases and J by 1 base, leaving 14 bases between them. CDR1 is SGHNT, CDR2 YYREEE, per germline (reference sequence). CDR3 bases: TGTGCCAGCAGCCACCCCAAGGGTGGGAACACTGAAGCTTTCTTT. Its protein is CASSHPKGGNTEAFF.

The rearrangement joins TRBV2 to TRBJ1-5; the D gene is possibly TRBD1 (6 bases). This CDR3 has 14 amino acids. The V end was cut by 6 bases, the J end by 6 bases, with 15 bases between. CDR1 and CDR2 (germline): SNHLY, FYNNEI. Here the CDR3 DNA reads TGTGCCAGCAGGCTCGAGACAGGCGGTCAGCCCCAGCATTTT. Protein product: CASRLETGGQPQHF. Together with reference TRBV2 and TRBJ1-5, the CDR3 gives the full variable domain: EPEVTQTPSHQVTQMGQEVILRCVPISNHLYFYWYRQILGQKVEFLVSFYNNEISEKSEIFDDQFSVERPDGSNFTLKIRSTKLEDSAMYFCASRLETGGQPQHFGDGTRLSIL.

The V gene is TRBV7-9, the J gene TRBJ1-2; 9 bases are a match to TRBD1. Trimming removed 5 bases from V and 6 bases from J; junction bases left unmatched: 10. The CDR3 is 15 residues long. Germline assignment: CDR1 SEHNR and CDR2 FQNEAQ (reference sequence). The CDR3 sequence is CASSPPGQGMNGYTF. DNA for the CDR3: TGTGCCAGCAGCCCGCCGGGACAGGGTATGAATGGCTACACCTTC.

The chain joins TRBV6-5 to TRBJ2-3; D call uncertain. V was trimmed by 2 bases and J by 8 bases, leaving 8 bases between them. CDR1 MNHEY and CDR2 SVGAGI come from the germline V gene. This CDR3 comprises 12 residues. CDR3 sequence (DNA): TGTGCCAGCAGTTACAGTGACGGTACGCAGTATTTT. It translates to CASSYSDGTQYF.

V is TRBV7-9 and J is TRBJ1-1, with D uncertain. V dropped 0 bases and J dropped 7 bases, with 6 bases sitting between them. The germline CDR1 and CDR2 sequences are SEHNR and FQNEAQ (reference sequence). The length of the CDR3 is 12 residues. The DNA for the CDR3 is TGTGCCAGCAGCTTAGCGGACCGTGAAGCTTTCTTT. Translation: CASSLADREAFF.

The gene calls are TRBV19 and TRBJ2-5; D tentatively fits TRBD1 or TRBD2 (5 bases each). Germline CDR1 is LNHDA and CDR2 is SQIVND (reference sequence). The CDR3 is made up of 13 amino acids. V was trimmed by 7 bases and J by 1 base, leaving 10 bases between them. This chain's CDR3 is CASTGAGQETQYF. CDR3 coding DNA: TGTGCCAGTACCGGGGCGGGCCAAGAGACCCAGTACTTC.

The J gene is TRBJ1-1, the V gene TRBV18; the D gene is possibly TRBD1 (5 bases). V was shortened by 2 bases and J by 3 bases, with 7 bases between the two germline ends. CDR1 is KGHSH, CDR2 LQKENI, per germline. The CDR3 is 13 amino acids. CDR3 in DNA: TGTGCCAGCTCACCATTCAGGGACACTGAAGCTTTCTTT. Amino acids: CASSPFRDTEAFF.

The chain carries TRBV7-2 and TRBJ2-5; TRBD1 matches 7 bases. J was trimmed by 4 bases and V by 3 bases; bases with no gene match: 2. The germline CDR1 and CDR2 sequences are SGHTA and FQGNSA. The CDR3 runs 13 residues. CDR3 coding DNA: TGTGCCAGCAGCTTTGGACAGGTAGAGACCCAGTACTTC. Translated, it gives CASSFGQVETQYF.

This clone showed up just a few times. The chain has TRBV5-1 and TRBJ2-7; D may be TRBD1 (6 bases). Germline assignment: CDR1 SGHRS and CDR2 YFSETQ. Between the trimmed V and J ends, which lost 1 base and 3 bases, there was a span of 20 bases. The CDR3 covers 17 residues. CDR3 amino acids: CASSLRATGSNVYEQYF. In DNA form, the CDR3 reads TGCGCCAGCAGCTTGCGGGCGACAGGTTCCAACGTCTACGAGCAGTACTTC.

The chain is built from TRBV5-4 and TRBJ2-3; 8 nucleotides match TRBD2. CDR1 SGHNT and CDR2 YYREEE come from the germline V gene (reference sequence). This CDR3 contains 15 residues. V lost 2 bases, J lost 4 bases, and 6 bases stayed unmatched. The DNA for the CDR3 is TGTGCCAGCAGCTTTGGCGGGAGGAACCCAGATACGCAGTATTTT. The encoded protein is CASSFGGRNPDTQYF.

This chain joins TRBV10-1 and TRBJ2-7; the match to TRBD2 covers 8 bases. The germline V gene encodes CDR1 WNHNN and CDR2 SYGVQD (reference sequence). This CDR3 has 20 amino acids. The J segment lost 3 bases and the V segment lost 8 bases, leaving 27 bases of the junction unmatched. The CDR3 bases are TGCGCCAGCTTCTCGTCCCCTTTCCCCCGGGAGGGGGAATGGTACTACGAGCAGTACTTC. Its translation: CASFSSPFPREGEWYYEQYF.

V and J are TRBV2 and TRBJ2-2, with TRBD1 matching over 9 bases. Germline assignment: CDR1 SNHLY and CDR2 FYNNEI. The junction had 16 bases not matched to a gene; V was cut back by 7 bases and J by 13 bases. CDR3 size: 15 residues. The CDR3 sequence is CASNLQGAIPNGLFF. In DNA form, the CDR3 reads TGTGCCAGCAATTTACAGGGGGCAATCCCGAACGGGCTGTTTTTT.

The V gene is TRBV5-1, the J gene TRBJ2-1; D unclear. The germline CDR1 and CDR2 sequences are SGHRS and YFSETQ. The CDR3 sequence is 14 residues long. V lost 0 bases, J lost 4 bases, and 8 bases lay in between. The CDR3 sequence: CASSLGHSYNEQFF. CDR3 bases: TGCGCCAGCAGCTTGGGCCATTCGTACAATGAGCAGTTCTTC.

The V call is TRBV25-1, the J call TRBJ2-3, with D possibly matching TRBD1 (5 bases). Germline V CDR1 and CDR2: MGHDK, SYGVNS. V lost 3 bases and J 2 bases, leaving 9 bases between the germline ends. This CDR3 contains 14 residues. CDR3 sequence: CASSDPGLTDTQYF. The CDR3 DNA reads as TGTGCCAGCAGTGACCCAGGGCTCACAGATACGCAGTATTTT.

The chain is built from TRBV9 and TRBJ2-1; the match to TRBD2 covers 13 bases. The CDR3 consists of 20 residues. Germline-derived CDR1 and CDR2 are SGDLS and YYNGEE. V was pared by 3 bases and J by 9 bases, with 21 bases of the junction left unmatched. The CDR3: CASSGQGTWTSGGAGGEQFF. The DNA for the CDR3 is TGTGCCAGCAGCGGACAGGGGACTTGGACTAGCGGGGGCGCTGGGGGTGAGCAGTTCTTC. The whole variable domain, filled in from reference TRBV9 and TRBJ2-1, reads DSGVTQTPKHLITATGQRVTLRCSPRSGDLSVYWYQQSLDQGLQFLIQYYNGEERAKGNILERFSAQQFPDLHSELNLSSLELGDSALYFCASSGQGTWTSGGAGGEQFFGPGTRLTVL.

The rearrangement links TRBV27 to TRBJ1-5; 9 positions match TRBD1. CDR1 and CDR2 from the germline V gene are MNHEY and SMNVEV (reference sequence). V shed 5 bases, J shed 9 bases, and the junction held 8 bases outside the gene matches. This CDR3 is 14 amino acids long. The CDR3 DNA reads TGTGCCAGCAGTCAGGACAGGGGAAGGCTGCCCCAGCATTTT. Translation: CASSQDRGRLPQHF.

This clone was seen a few times. The gene calls are TRBV5-1 and TRBJ1-4, with D unclear. Germline CDR1 reads SGHRS; CDR2 reads YFSETQ. V lost 0 bases to trimming and J lost 0 bases, with 6 bases between them. There are 15 residues in the CDR3. The CDR3 sequence is CASSLALSTNEKLFF. For the CDR3, the DNA is TGCGCCAGCAGCTTGGCCCTTTCAACTAATGAAAAACTGTTTTTT.

The genes are TRBV5-1 and TRBJ2-5; D is possibly TRBD1 (6 bases). Trimming removed 0 bases at V and 4 bases at J, with 13 bases between. The V gene's germline CDR1 is SGHRS and CDR2 YFSETQ. The CDR3 runs 15 residues. For the CDR3, the DNA is TGCGCCAGCAGCTTGGCAGGGGTTACGGGAGAGACCCAGTACTTC. This encodes CASSLAGVTGETQYF.

Details on this clone: One end of the junction fails to match germline, which may point to a read error. The rearrangement joins TRBV30 to TRBJ1-3, with a weak D call TRBD1 (5 bases). The CDR3 is 12 residues long. Looked up from germline, CDR1 is GTSNPN and CDR2 is SVGIG (reference sequence). This chain's CDR3 is CAWSVGGALTQF. The DNA for the CDR3 is TGTGCCTGGAGTGTAGGAGGGGCTCTCACCCAATTT.

This clone was seen once. The V call is TRBV10-1, the J call TRBJ2-2; maybe TRBD1 (5 bases). The CDR3 runs to 11 residues. The V gene lost 8 bases and the J gene lost 7 bases, with 8 bases spanning the gap. The V gene's germline CDR1 is WNHNN and CDR2 SYGVQD (reference sequence). The CDR3 reads CASQRGGELFF. The CDR3 region has the DNA TGCGCCAGCCAAAGGGGCGGGGAGCTGTTTTTT.

The rearrangement uses TRBV7-6 and TRBJ2-5; unclear D gene. The length of the CDR3 is 12 residues. CDR1 is SGHVS, CDR2 FNYEAQ, per germline. V shed 2 bases and J shed 6 bases, with 7 bases lying between them. The CDR3 sequence: CASSLQLKTQYF. Written as DNA, the CDR3 is TGTGCCAGCAGCTTACAGCTAAAGACCCAGTACTTC.

The V and J genes are TRBV19 and TRBJ2-1; 9 nucleotides align to TRBD1. V shed 10 bases and J 3 bases; nucleotides not matched to a gene: 7. The CDR3 is made up of 14 amino acids. The V gene's germline CDR1 is LNHDA and CDR2 SQIVND (reference sequence). CDR3 sequence (DNA): TGTGCCACCACACAGGGGGCGGACTACAATGAGCAGTTCTTC. Encoded protein: CATTQGADYNEQFF.

V gene TRBV7-9 combines with J gene TRBJ2-5; 10 nucleotides agree with TRBD1. The CDR3 contains 15 residues. CDR1 and CDR2 (germline): SEHNR, FQNEAQ (reference sequence). J was trimmed by 1 base and V by 5 bases; bases with no gene match: 4. This CDR3 is CASSRQGALQETQYF. The CDR3 DNA sequence: TGTGCCAGCAGCCGACAGGGGGCTCTCCAAGAGACCCAGTACTTC.

The genes are TRBV7-3 and TRBJ2-7; TRBD1 might be the D (5 bases). Trimming took off 1 base at V and 7 bases at J, with 11 bases between the two ends. The CDR3 spans 13 residues. Germline V gene data show CDR1 as SGHTA and CDR2 as FQGTGA. As DNA, the CDR3 is TGTGCCAGCAGCTTAAGCAGGGTGCGGGAGCAGTACTTC. Its protein product is CASSLSRVREQYF.